The 19 T cell receptor beta chains reported below all come from one sample, sequenced in a study of T cell repertoires in cytomegalovirus infection. TCRdb re-derived calls from the reads in MiXCR, one entry per CDR3 protein. The sample has about 150,000 distinct CDR3 sequences, less than 25% seen once. The sequenced material came from PBMCs. The origin of the receptors is a human donor in good health (CMV status not recorded). Some clones in this sample may be carry-over from other donors' samples.

The gene calls are TRBV25-1 and TRBJ2-2; TRBD1 agrees at 11 bases. There are 16 residues in the CDR3. Trimming cost V 4 bases and J 10 bases; bases outside gene matches: 11. The V gene's germline CDR1 is MGHDK and CDR2 SYGVNS. CDR3 bases: TGTGCCAGCAGTGCTCGGACAGGGGGCTTCGGCGAGGAGCTGTTTTTT. Its translation: CASSARTGGFGEELFF.

This clonotype was detected ten times or more. The chain has TRBV28 and TRBJ2-3; 8 positions agree with TRBD1. Germline V gene sequence: CDR1 MDHEN, CDR2 SYDVKM. CDR3 length: 15 amino acids. Trimming took 3 bases from V and 1 from J; bases not matched to a gene: 3. CDR3 sequence reads: CASSFPTGGTDTQYF. CDR3 DNA: TGTGCCAGCAGTTTCCCGACAGGGGGCACAGATACGCAGTATTTT.

This chain connects TRBV7-2 to TRBJ2-7, with 8 positions matching TRBD1. Germline V gene data show CDR1 as SGHTA and CDR2 as FQGNSA. V shed 5 bases and J 3 bases; nucleotides not matched to a gene: 3. This CDR3 region has 13 residues. This chain's CDR3 is CASSETGGYEQYF. The CDR3 nucleotides read TGTGCCAGCAGCGAAACAGGGGGCTACGAGCAGTACTTC.

This clonotype was recorded many times. The J gene is TRBJ2-1, the V gene TRBV7-2; 12 nucleotides align to TRBD1. CDR3 length equals 15 residues. CDR1 is SGHTA, CDR2 FQGNSA, per germline. V shed 5 bases, J shed 7 bases, and the junction held 6 bases outside the gene matches. As DNA, the CDR3 is TGTGCCAGCAGCGCCGGGACAGGGGGCGGGAATGAGCAGTTCTTC. It encodes CASSAGTGGGNEQFF. Together with reference TRBV7-2 and TRBJ2-1, the CDR3 gives the full variable domain: GAGVSQSPSNKVTEKGKDVELRCDPISGHTALYWYRQSLGQGLEFLIYFQGNSAPDKSGLPSDRFSAERTGGSVSTLTIQRTQQEDSAVYLCASSAGTGGGNEQFFGPGTRLTVL.

V is TRBV2 and J is TRBJ1-6, with D possibly TRBD1 on 5 matching bases. The CDR3 consists of 13 residues. Trimming cost V 8 bases and J 10 bases, with 15 bases left between them. Germline CDR1 reads SNHLY; CDR2 reads FYNNEI. The CDR3: CASGAAVESPLHF. The CDR3 region has the DNA TGTGCCAGCGGGGCGGCAGTGGAATCACCCCTCCACTTT.

The chain carries TRBV9 and TRBJ2-1; D remains unclear. Trimming left V 4 bases short and J 7 bases short, with 15 bases between. The germline V gene has CDR1 SGDLS and CDR2 YYNGEE. The CDR3 has 14 residues. The CDR3 coding sequence is TGTGCCAGCAGCCCGGTGGTTCTAAAGAATGAGCAGTTCTTC. Protein sequence: CASSPVVLKNEQFF.

This clonotype was picked up many times. The V and J genes are TRBV7-8 and TRBJ2-7; no clear D. Trimming removed 1 base at V and 8 bases at J, with 9 bases between. The CDR3 contains 12 residues. Germline V lookup: CDR1 SGHVS, CDR2 FQNEAQ. In DNA, the CDR3 is TGTGCCAGCAGCTTAGATCCGTTCCAGCAGTACTTC. Residues: CASSLDPFQQYF.

This clonotype was picked up a small number of times. The CDR3: CASSEPGQGPNEQYF. The CDR3 nucleotides are TGTGCCAGCAGCGAGCCGGGACAGGGGCCGAACGAGCAGTACTTC. The chain employs TRBV11-1 and TRBJ2-7; 10 bases line up with TRBD1. This CDR3 comprises 15 residues. Losses at the gene ends were 5 bases for V and 5 bases for J; bases not matched to a gene: 9. Germline V lookup: CDR1 SGHAT, CDR2 FQDESV (reference sequence). Looking up the rest from reference TRBV11-1 and TRBJ2-7 gives the full variable domain: EAEVAQSPRYKITEKSQAVAFWCDPISGHATLYWYRQILGQGPELLVQFQDESVVDDSQLPKDRFSAERLKGVDSTLKIQPAELGDSAMYLCASSEPGQGPNEQYFGPGTRLTVT.

This clonotype has ten or more counts. The rearrangement links TRBV7-3 to TRBJ2-3, with 7 bases lining up with TRBD2. Germline V gives CDR1 SGHTA, CDR2 FQGTGA. The CDR3 covers 12 residues. V lost 8 bases to trimming and J lost 6 bases; unmatched junction nucleotides: 5. CDR3 region: CASGGGPDTQYF. CDR3 nucleotide sequence: TGTGCCAGCGGGGGAGGGCCCGATACGCAGTATTTT.

In its sample, this clonotype was seen a few times. This chain joins TRBV7-9 and TRBJ2-1, with D possibly TRBD2 on 6 matching bases. V was shortened by 6 bases and J by 6 bases, with 15 bases between the two germline ends. Germline lookup yields CDR1 SEHNR and CDR2 FQNEAQ (reference sequence). This CDR3 spans 14 amino acids. The CDR3 coding sequence is TGTGCCAGCAGAACCGGGACGCGGGGCAATGAGCAGTTCTTC. This sequence encodes CASRTGTRGNEQFF.

The chain has TRBV27 and TRBJ1-6, with 8 bases lining up with TRBD1. The CDR3 has 13 residues. Germline V CDR1 and CDR2: MNHEY, SMNVEV (reference sequence). The V segment lost 7 bases and the J segment 9 bases; nucleotides outside the gene matches: 5. Here the CDR3 DNA reads TGTGCCAGCACCTGGACAGGGAGTTCACCCCTCCACTTT. This codes for CASTWTGSSPLHF.

The gene calls are TRBV20-1 and TRBJ1-1; TRBD1 matches 9 bases. V lost 6 bases, J lost 5 bases, and 4 bases stayed unmatched. The CDR3 totals 12 residues. The germline CDR1 and CDR2 sequences are DFQATT and SNEGSKA (reference sequence). The CDR3 protein is CSAYRGQTEAFF. The CDR3, as DNA: TGCAGTGCATACAGGGGGCAAACTGAAGCTTTCTTT.

The V and J genes are TRBV4-1 and TRBJ2-5; 7 positions match TRBD2. V shed 3 bases, J shed 5 bases, and the junction held 9 bases outside the gene matches. CDR1 is MGHRA, CDR2 YSYEKL, per germline. The CDR3 has 15 residues. CDR3 protein: CASSQGGTSAETQYF. In DNA form, the CDR3 reads TGCGCCAGCAGCCAGGGTGGAACTAGCGCGGAGACCCAGTACTTC.

The gene calls are TRBV4-1 and TRBJ2-4; TRBD2 matches at 15 bases. Germline V gene sequence: CDR1 MGHRA, CDR2 YSYEKL. The CDR3 totals 20 residues. V shed 0 bases and J 0 bases; nucleotides not matched to a gene: 6. The CDR3 is CASSQDIGLAGGPAKNIQYF. CDR3 DNA sequence: TGCGCCAGCAGCCAAGATATCGGACTAGCGGGAGGGCCAGCCAAAAACATTCAGTACTTC.

This clonotype came up a few times. J is TRBJ1-2 and V is TRBV19, with D unresolved. Germline lookup yields CDR1 LNHDA and CDR2 SQIVND (reference sequence). The CDR3 has 14 amino acids. V was trimmed by 4 bases and J by 6 bases, leaving 15 bases between them. The CDR3 DNA sequence: TGTGCCAGTAGTAGGATGCAGTCTTTAGATGGCTACACCTTC. Protein: CASSRMQSLDGYTF.

This clonotype was counted only a few times. The chain combines TRBV7-2 with TRBJ2-1; no clear D. CDR1 SGHTA and CDR2 FQGNSA come from the germline V gene. The CDR3 runs to 14 residues. The V and J ends lost 1 base and 3 bases respectively, with 7 bases between them. This CDR3 reads CASSLDAHYNEQFF. DNA of the CDR3: TGTGCCAGCAGCTTAGACGCCCACTACAATGAGCAGTTCTTC. The full variable domain, with the rest looked up from reference TRBV7-2 and TRBJ2-1, is GAGVSQSPSNKVTEKGKDVELRCDPISGHTALYWYRQSLGQGLEFLIYFQGNSAPDKSGLPSDRFSAERTGGSVSTLTIQRTQQEDSAVYLCASSLDAHYNEQFFGPGTRLTVL.

V gene TRBV5-4 combines with J gene TRBJ1-4, with a possible D match to TRBD1 (5 bases). The germline V gene encodes CDR1 SGHNT and CDR2 YYREEE (reference sequence). The V end lost 0 bases, the J end lost 4 bases, and 13 bases lay between the germline ends. The CDR3 has 16 amino acids. CDR3: CASSLGQSVGNEKLFF. The CDR3 coding sequence is TGTGCCAGCAGCTTGGGACAGTCGGTCGGTAATGAAAAACTGTTTTTT.

The rearrangement uses TRBV7-2 and TRBJ2-1; D may be TRBD1 (6 bases). Germline CDR1 reads SGHTA; CDR2 reads FQGNSA. The CDR3 sequence is 16 residues long. Trimming left V 1 base short and J 0 bases short, with 10 bases between. For the CDR3, the DNA is TGTGCCAGCAGCTTAGATCTGGGGGCCTCCTACAATGAGCAGTTCTTC. Amino acids: CASSLDLGASYNEQFF.

The sample holds a few counts of this clonotype. The genes are TRBV11-2 and TRBJ2-1; D remains unclear. Germline lookup yields CDR1 SGHAT and CDR2 FQNNGV. The CDR3 consists of 12 residues. V was shortened by 1 base and J by 9 bases, with 7 bases between the two germline ends. The CDR3 is CASSLGSIEQFF. The CDR3 nucleotides read TGTGCCAGCAGCTTAGGCAGTATTGAGCAGTTCTTC.